The clone carrying this TCR beta chain has only a few counts. The second PCR ran roughly 6 to 11 cycles with a sample-barcoded 5' primer and J-beta primers. MiXCR was run by TCRdb on the 5' RACE reads, yielding one entry per CDR3 protein. The sample consists of 800,000 to 950,000 distinct CDR3 sequences, 25% to 35% of them appearing once. The data derive from a study of blood T cells in healthy people across ages. J lost 7 bases, V lost 4 bases, and 14 bases had no gene match. There are 17 residues in the CDR3. Germline V CDR1 and CDR2: SGDLS, YYNGEE. The same sample was also studied in work on T cells of mothers and their children.

The TCR originated in a woman aged 40 to 55 in good health. The specimen sequenced was blood. The chain carries TRBV9 and TRBJ2-1; TRBD2 matches at 10 bases. CDR3: CASSTRAGGPFSNEQFF. CDR3 bases: TGTGCCAGCAGCACCCGAGCGGGGGGGCCCTTCAGTAATGAGCAGTTCTTC.